One and the same sample provided the 29 T cell receptor beta chains below, sequenced in a study of siplizumab effects on memory and regulatory T cells. Measured with immunoSEQ multiplex PCR; TCRdb has only the in-frame clones, and not every one. The data hold more than 85,000 clones, with about 91% observed a single time. The sample was Tregs sorted from blood. The receptors originated from a human donor in good health.

This sequence joins TRBV9 and TRBJ2-5; 9 nucleotides align to TRBD2. Germline CDR1 reads SGDLS; CDR2 reads YYNGEE. Trimming cost V 0 bases and J 5 bases; bases outside gene matches: 5. CDR3 length: 15 amino acids. CDR3 in DNA: TGTGCCAGCAGCGTAGCTAGCGGGATCGCGGAGACCCAGTACTTC. Translation: CASSVASGIAETQYF.

The rearrangement uses TRBV27 and TRBJ1-4, with TRBD1 identical over 10 bases. CDR1 MNHEY and CDR2 SMNVEV come from the germline V gene (reference sequence). V was clipped by 3 bases and J by 3 bases; unmatched bases: 4. The CDR3 sequence is 16 residues long. The CDR3 coding sequence is TGTGCCAGCAGTTTCCGGACAGGGGGGTCTAATGAAAAACTGTTTTTT. Protein: CASSFRTGGSNEKLFF.

The rearrangement joins TRBV5-1 to TRBJ2-7, with a possible D match to TRBD2 (6 bases). Germline CDR1 and CDR2: SGHRS and YFSETQ. This CDR3 comprises 16 residues. V lost 5 bases to trimming and J lost 1 base, with 19 bases between them. The CDR3: CASSRGYLRSSYEQYF. CDR3 DNA sequence: TGCGCCAGCAGTCGGGGGTATCTGCGCAGTTCCTACGAGCAGTACTTC.

This clone was seen just once. The chain links TRBV10-3 to TRBJ1-5, with 7 bases lining up with TRBD1. The trim removed 1 base at V and 5 bases at J, leaving 5 bases unmatched. Germline values: CDR1 ENHRY, CDR2 SYGVKD. The CDR3 sequence is 15 residues long. In DNA, the CDR3 is TGTGCCATCAGTGAGTTCGGGACAGACGATCAGCCCCAGCATTTT. This sequence encodes CAISEFGTDDQPQHF.

The chain is built from TRBV7-9 and TRBJ2-3, with D uncertain. The V gene lost 1 base and the J gene lost 6 bases, with 14 bases spanning the gap. Germline V gene sequence: CDR1 SEHNR, CDR2 FQNEAQ (reference sequence). The CDR3 is 15 amino acids. CDR3 sequence (DNA): TGTGCCAGCAGCTTAGGCGGTTCCGACGTCGATACGCAGTATTTT. This encodes CASSLGGSDVDTQYF.

This rearrangement joins TRBV11-2 to TRBJ2-6; D unresolved. CDR3 length: 15 amino acids. From germline, CDR1 is SGHAT and CDR2 FQNNGV. V was clipped by 5 bases and J by 2 bases, with 10 bases between them. The CDR3 coding sequence is TGTGCCAGCAGCCCCCAGGTAGCTGGGGCCAACGTCCTGACTTTC. Translating gives CASSPQVAGANVLTF.

V gene TRBV4-1 combines with J gene TRBJ1-1, with D unclear. The germline V gene encodes CDR1 MGHRA and CDR2 YSYEKL. The CDR3 is made up of 13 amino acids. Trimming took off 0 bases at V and 3 bases at J, with 5 bases between the two ends. The DNA for the CDR3 is TGCGCCAGCAGCCAAGATCGGGACACTGAAGCTTTCTTT. It yields the protein CASSQDRDTEAFF.

The chain employs TRBV29-1 and TRBJ1-2; D may be TRBD1 (5 bases). V was shortened by 2 bases and J by 8 bases, with 12 bases between the two germline ends. Germline V gives CDR1 SQVTM, CDR2 ANQGSEA. The length of the CDR3 is 12 residues. The CDR3 bases are TGCAGCGTTGAACAGGGATGGGGAGGCTACACCTTC. Protein product: CSVEQGWGGYTF.

The chain employs TRBV7-2 and TRBJ1-2, with D perhaps TRBD1 (5 bases). The V end was cut by 4 bases, the J end by 4 bases, with 7 bases between. This CDR3 region has 12 residues. CDR1 is SGHTA and CDR2 is FQGNSA in the germline V gene. The CDR3 coding sequence is TGTGCCAGCAGCTACGACAGCTATGGCTACACCTTC. It is translated as CASSYDSYGYTF.

V usage is TRBV2 and J usage is TRBJ2-2; D might be TRBD1 (6 bases). V gave up 5 bases and J gave up 3 bases, with 10 bases separating them. The CDR3 runs to 14 residues. Germline V gene lookup returns CDR1 SNHLY and CDR2 FYNNEI. CDR3 in amino acids: CASSYRVDTGELFF. CDR3 sequence (DNA): TGTGCCAGCAGTTACAGGGTGGACACCGGGGAGCTGTTTTTT.

J is TRBJ2-5 and V is TRBV5-7; 7 bases align to TRBD1. TRBV5-7 qualifies as an ORF whose function is uncertain. J lost 5 bases, V lost 4 bases, and 14 bases had no gene match. CDR3 length: 16 amino acids. The CDR3 here is CASSQGVLGSRETQYF. Here the CDR3 DNA reads TGTGCCAGCAGCCAGGGGGTTCTGGGTAGTCGGGAGACCCAGTACTTC.

CDR3 region: CASSLDVRANVLTF. DNA for the CDR3: TGTGCCAGCAGCTTAGATGTAAGGGCCAACGTCCTGACTTTC. The V gene is TRBV11-2, the J gene TRBJ2-6; D remains ambiguous. This CDR3 region has 14 residues. Trimming took off 0 bases at V and 5 bases at J, with 5 bases between the two ends. Germline V gene data show CDR1 as SGHAT and CDR2 as FQNNGV.

The V and J genes are TRBV11-3 and TRBJ2-2; D gene uncertain. From germline, CDR1 is SGHNT and CDR2 YENEEA. CDR3 size: 11 residues. Trimming stripped 3 bases from V and 6 bases from J, with 2 bases between. The CDR3 bases are TGTGCCAGCAGCTTCGCCGGGGAGCTGTTTTTT. It specifies CASSFAGELFF.

J is TRBJ2-3 and V is TRBV15; D remains ambiguous. Trimming removed 0 bases from V and 1 base from J, with 8 bases in between. Per germline, CDR1 LNHNV and CDR2 YYDKDF (reference sequence). The CDR3 length is 15 residues. The DNA for the CDR3 is TGTGCCACCAGCAGAGATCGGGCCGGCACAGATACGCAGTATTTT. Its protein product is CATSRDRAGTDTQYF.

The chain combines TRBV5-6 with TRBJ2-5; D possibly corresponds to TRBD1 (6 bases). V was cut by 4 bases and J by 5 bases, with 6 bases left in between. CDR3 length: 11 amino acids. Germline CDR1 reads SGHDT; CDR2 reads YYEEEE. CDR3 sequence (DNA): TGTGCCAGCAGCCAGGGGGAGACCCAGTACTTC. It yields the protein CASSQGETQYF.

The V call is TRBV7-9, the J call TRBJ2-1; 12 bases are shared with TRBD2. The CDR3 length is 14 residues. The V segment lost 6 bases and the J segment 8 bases; nucleotides outside the gene matches: 5. Germline CDR1 SEHNR, CDR2 FQNEAQ (reference sequence). This CDR3 is CASRLAGGFHEQFF. The CDR3 DNA reads as TGTGCCAGCAGACTAGCGGGAGGTTTCCATGAGCAGTTCTTC. Variable domain in full (rest from reference TRBV7-9 and TRBJ2-1): DTGVSQNPRHKITKRGQNVTFRCDPISEHNRLYWYRQTLGQGPEFLTYFQNEAQLEKSRLLSDRFSAERPKGSFSTLEIQRTEQGDSAMYLCASRLAGGFHEQFFGPGTRLTVL.

This clone has a handful of counts. The rearrangement joins TRBV10-3 to TRBJ2-2, with TRBD2 matching 12 bases. Germline V gives CDR1 ENHRY, CDR2 SYGVKD. With V trimmed by 3 bases and J by 4 bases, 12 bases remained unmatched. This CDR3 is 19 amino acids long. The CDR3 loop reads CAISELWASGRASTGELFF. DNA for the CDR3: TGTGCCATCAGTGAACTTTGGGCTAGCGGGAGGGCCAGCACCGGGGAGCTGTTTTTT.

This sequence joins TRBV5-3 and TRBJ2-5, with a weak D call TRBD2 (6 bases). TRBV5-3 is identified as an open reading frame with a role that is uncertain. The CDR3 length is 16 residues. Trimming shortened V by 0 bases and J by 3 bases, and 15 bases separated the two germline ends. This chain's CDR3 is CARSLGPVEREETQYF. Written as DNA, the CDR3 is TGTGCCAGAAGCTTGGGCCCTGTGGAGCGGGAAGAGACCCAGTACTTC.

The chain has TRBV6-5 and TRBJ1-2, with 11 bases lining up with TRBD1. This CDR3 has 15 amino acids. Germline loops: CDR1 MNHEY, CDR2 SVGAGI. The V gene end was trimmed by 6 bases and the J gene end by 8 bases; junction bases not matched to a gene: 11. The CDR3 bases are TGTGCCAGCAGCGGGACAGGGGGACCCGTCTCCGGCTACACCTTC. It specifies CASSGTGGPVSGYTF.

The rearrangement uses TRBV5-1 and TRBJ2-3; 7 nucleotides match TRBD2. The ends lost 0 bases at V and 7 bases at J; junction bases unmatched: 8. The V gene's germline CDR1 is SGHRS and CDR2 YFSETQ. The CDR3 runs to 15 residues. In DNA form, the CDR3 reads TGCGCCAGCAGCTTGGCGAAACTAGCGACCCATACGCAGTATTTT. It codes for CASSLAKLATHTQYF.

This clone has a handful of counts. The rearrangement links TRBV19 to TRBJ1-5; tentative D call: TRBD1 (5 bases). The V end was cut by 10 bases, the J end by 4 bases, with 14 bases between. The CDR3 sequence is 13 residues long. In germline, CDR1 is LNHDA, CDR2 SQIVND (reference sequence). The CDR3 spells CATRRGWNQPQHF. Here the CDR3 DNA reads TGTGCCACCAGGCGGGGGTGGAATCAGCCCCAGCATTTT.

Of note for this clone: Other DNA sequences in the sample encode the same CDR3. The chain recombines TRBV5-1 with TRBJ1-3; weak D call: TRBD1 (5 bases). This CDR3 comprises 13 residues. V was pared by 2 bases and J by 4 bases, with 7 bases between. CDR1 SGHRS and CDR2 YFSETQ come from the germline V gene. CDR3 DNA sequence: TGCGCCAGCAGCTTAGAGGGGGGAAACACCATATATTTT. Protein sequence: CASSLEGGNTIYF.

This chain uses TRBV27 with TRBJ1-5; the D is unclear. Trimming left V 1 base short and J 7 bases short, with 8 bases between. The CDR3 covers 13 residues. Germline-derived CDR1 and CDR2 are MNHEY and SMNVEV (reference sequence). CDR3 sequence reads: CASSLYPEQPQHF. The CDR3, as DNA: TGTGCCAGCAGTTTATATCCGGAGCAGCCCCAGCATTTT.

J is TRBJ2-3 and V is TRBV5-1; unclear D gene. V was trimmed by 4 bases and J by 2 bases, leaving 14 bases between them. CDR1 and CDR2 (germline): SGHRS, YFSETQ. The CDR3 length is 15 residues. CDR3: CASSPAWSSTDTQYF. DNA for the CDR3: TGCGCCAGCAGCCCCGCTTGGTCGTCCACAGATACGCAGTATTTT. Together with reference TRBV5-1 and TRBJ2-3, the CDR3 gives the full variable domain: KAGVTQTPRYLIKTRGQQVTLSCSPISGHRSVSWYQQTPGQGLQFLFEYFSETQRNKGNFPGRFSGRQFSNSRSEMNVSTLELGDSALYLCASSPAWSSTDTQYFGPGTRLTVL.

This chain connects TRBV7-9 to TRBJ2-3, with 9 bases matching TRBD2. There are 17 residues in the CDR3. Germline loops: CDR1 SEHNR, CDR2 FQNEAQ (reference sequence). V lost 5 bases, J lost 5 bases, and 14 bases stayed unmatched. CDR3 sequence: CASSLLMREGLKDTQYF. CDR3 in DNA: TGTGCCAGCAGCCTCTTAATGCGGGAGGGCCTGAAAGATACGCAGTATTTT.

The gene calls are TRBV7-3 and TRBJ1-4, with 7 bases identical to TRBD1. Trimming cost V 2 bases and J 5 bases; bases outside gene matches: 14. The length of the CDR3 is 18 residues. Germline V lookup: CDR1 SGHTA, CDR2 FQGTGA. The CDR3, as DNA: TGTGCCAGCAGCTTATCGTGCCCGACCGGGACAGCAAATGAAAAACTGTTTTTT. It encodes CASSLSCPTGTANEKLFF.

This clone was observed a single time. V usage is TRBV7-8 and J usage is TRBJ2-5; TRBD2 matches at 7 bases. This CDR3 region has 17 residues. Germline V gene sequence: CDR1 SGHVS, CDR2 FQNEAQ. Trimming removed 5 bases from V and 1 base from J; junction bases left unmatched: 13. The chain's CDR3 is CASSLVGGSLLQETQYF. As DNA, the CDR3 is TGTGCCAGCAGCCTCGTAGGCGGGAGTCTCCTCCAAGAGACCCAGTACTTC. Looking up the rest from reference TRBV7-8 and TRBJ2-5 gives the full variable domain: GAGVSQSPRYKVAKRGQDVALRCDPISGHVSLFWYQQALGQGPEFLTYFQNEAQLDKSGLPSDRFFAERPEGSVSTLKIQRTQQEDSAVYLCASSLVGGSLLQETQYFGPGTRLLVL.

The chain couples TRBV4-1 to TRBJ1-4; 9 bases are a match to TRBD1. In germline, CDR1 is MGHRA, CDR2 YSYEKL. The CDR3 contains 16 residues. With V trimmed by 1 base and J by 5 bases, 5 bases remained unmatched. The DNA of the CDR3 is TGCGCCAGCAGCCAAGGGACAGGGGTAAGGAATGAAAAACTGTTTTTT. It is translated as CASSQGTGVRNEKLFF.

The chain uses TRBV10-3 and TRBJ2-2; D gene uncertain. Germline-derived CDR1 and CDR2 are ENHRY and SYGVKD. The CDR3 sequence is 15 residues long. The V and J ends lost 0 bases and 2 bases respectively, with 7 bases between them. The CDR3 loop reads CAISESRPNTGELFF. CDR3 sequence (DNA): TGTGCCATCAGTGAGTCGAGGCCTAACACCGGGGAGCTGTTTTTT.